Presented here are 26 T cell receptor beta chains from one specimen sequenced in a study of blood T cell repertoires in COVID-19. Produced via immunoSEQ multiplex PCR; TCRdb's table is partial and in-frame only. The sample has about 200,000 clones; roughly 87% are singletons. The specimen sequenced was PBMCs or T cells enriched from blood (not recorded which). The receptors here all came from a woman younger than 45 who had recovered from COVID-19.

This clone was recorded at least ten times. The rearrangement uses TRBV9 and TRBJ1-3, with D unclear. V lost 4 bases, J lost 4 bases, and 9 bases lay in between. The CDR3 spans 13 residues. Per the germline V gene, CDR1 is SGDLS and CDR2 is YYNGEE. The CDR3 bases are TGTGCCAGCAGCCGGGTTACCGGAAACACCATATATTTT. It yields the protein CASSRVTGNTIYF.

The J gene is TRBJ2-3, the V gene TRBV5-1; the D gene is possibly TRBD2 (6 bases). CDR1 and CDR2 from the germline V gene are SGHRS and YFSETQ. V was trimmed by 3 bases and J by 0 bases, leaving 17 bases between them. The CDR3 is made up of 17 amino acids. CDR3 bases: TGCGCCAGCAGCTCCCTCGGGGGAGGCGATAGCACAGATACGCAGTATTTT. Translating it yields CASSSLGGGDSTDTQYF.

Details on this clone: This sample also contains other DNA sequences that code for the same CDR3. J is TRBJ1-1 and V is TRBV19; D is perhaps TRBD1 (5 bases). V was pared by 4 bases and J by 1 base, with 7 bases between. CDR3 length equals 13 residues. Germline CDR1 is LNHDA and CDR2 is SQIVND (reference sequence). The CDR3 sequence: CASSTQGNTEAFF. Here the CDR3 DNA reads TGTGCCAGTAGTACTCAGGGGAACACTGAAGCTTTCTTT.

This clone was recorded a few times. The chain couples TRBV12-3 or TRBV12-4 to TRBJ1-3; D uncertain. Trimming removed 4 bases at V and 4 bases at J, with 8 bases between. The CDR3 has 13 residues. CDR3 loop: CASSSPGGNTIYF. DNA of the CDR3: TGTGCCAGCAGTTCCCCGGGAGGAAACACCATATATTTT.

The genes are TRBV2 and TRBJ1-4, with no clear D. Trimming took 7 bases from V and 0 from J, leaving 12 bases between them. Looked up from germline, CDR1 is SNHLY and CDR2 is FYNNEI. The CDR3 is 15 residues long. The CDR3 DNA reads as TGTGCCAGCAAAATGGAGGGAACAACTAATGAAAAACTGTTTTTT. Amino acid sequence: CASKMEGTTNEKLFF.

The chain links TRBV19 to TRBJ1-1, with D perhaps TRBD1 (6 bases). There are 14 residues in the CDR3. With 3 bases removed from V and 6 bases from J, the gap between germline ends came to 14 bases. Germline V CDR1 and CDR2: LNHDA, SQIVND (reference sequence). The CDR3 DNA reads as TGTGCCAGTAGTATGGGTGGGGGCAAGGCTGAAGCTTTCTTT. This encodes CASSMGGGKAEAFF. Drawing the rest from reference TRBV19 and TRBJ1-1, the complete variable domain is DGGITQSPKYLFRKEGQNVTLSCEQNLNHDAMYWYRQDPGQGLRLIYYSQIVNDFQKGDIAEGYSVSREKKESFPLTVTSAQKNPTAFYLCASSMGGGKAEAFFGQGTRLTVV.

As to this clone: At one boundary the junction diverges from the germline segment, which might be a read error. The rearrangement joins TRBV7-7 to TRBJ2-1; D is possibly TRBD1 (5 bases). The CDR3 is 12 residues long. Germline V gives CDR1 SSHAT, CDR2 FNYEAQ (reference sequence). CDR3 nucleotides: TGTGCTAGCAGCTCATTTCAGGGTGAGCAGTTCTTC. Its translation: CASSSFQGEQFF.

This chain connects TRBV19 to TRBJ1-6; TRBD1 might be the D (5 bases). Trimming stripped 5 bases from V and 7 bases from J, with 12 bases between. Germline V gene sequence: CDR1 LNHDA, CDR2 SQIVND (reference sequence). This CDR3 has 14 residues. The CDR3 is CASSEGRWNSPLHF. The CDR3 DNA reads TGTGCCAGTAGTGAGGGGAGGTGGAATTCACCCCTCCACTTT.

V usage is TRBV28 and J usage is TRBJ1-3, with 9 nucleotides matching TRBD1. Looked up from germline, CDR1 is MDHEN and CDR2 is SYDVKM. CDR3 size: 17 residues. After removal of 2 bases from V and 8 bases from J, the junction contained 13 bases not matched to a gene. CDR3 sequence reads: CASSLRPGTGRTDTIYF. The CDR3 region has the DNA TGTGCCAGCAGTTTAAGGCCAGGGACAGGGAGGACAGACACCATATATTTT. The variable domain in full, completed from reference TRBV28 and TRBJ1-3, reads DVKVTQSSRYLVKRTGEKVFLECVQDMDHENMFWYRQDPGLGLRLIYFSYDVKMKEKGDIPEGYSVSREKKERFSLILESASTNQTSMYLCASSLRPGTGRTDTIYFGEGSWLTVV.

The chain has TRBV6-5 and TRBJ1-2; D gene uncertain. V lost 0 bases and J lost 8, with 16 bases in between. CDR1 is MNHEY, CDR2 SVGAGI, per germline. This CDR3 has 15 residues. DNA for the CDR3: TGTGCCAGCAGTTACTCGAACCAATCGCCCTACGGCTACACCTTC. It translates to CASSYSNQSPYGYTF.

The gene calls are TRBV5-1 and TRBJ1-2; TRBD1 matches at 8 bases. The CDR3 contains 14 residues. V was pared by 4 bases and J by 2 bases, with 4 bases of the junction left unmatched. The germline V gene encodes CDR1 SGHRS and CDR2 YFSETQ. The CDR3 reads CASSPGGVNYGYTF. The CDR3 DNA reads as TGCGCCAGCAGCCCAGGGGGCGTCAACTATGGCTACACCTTC.

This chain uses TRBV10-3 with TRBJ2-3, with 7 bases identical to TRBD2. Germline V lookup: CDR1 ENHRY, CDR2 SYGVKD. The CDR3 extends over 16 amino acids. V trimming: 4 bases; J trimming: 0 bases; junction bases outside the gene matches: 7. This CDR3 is CAISVSGGPSTDTQYF. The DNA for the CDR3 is TGTGCCATCAGTGTCTCGGGGGGACCGAGCACAGATACGCAGTATTTT.

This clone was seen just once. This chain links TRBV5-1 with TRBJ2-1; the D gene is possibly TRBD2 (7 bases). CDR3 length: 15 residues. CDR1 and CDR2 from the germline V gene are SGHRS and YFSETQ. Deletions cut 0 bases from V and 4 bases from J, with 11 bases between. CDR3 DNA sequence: TGCGCCAGCAGCTTGGGAGGGGGGGTTTACAATGAGCAGTTCTTC. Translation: CASSLGGGVYNEQFF.

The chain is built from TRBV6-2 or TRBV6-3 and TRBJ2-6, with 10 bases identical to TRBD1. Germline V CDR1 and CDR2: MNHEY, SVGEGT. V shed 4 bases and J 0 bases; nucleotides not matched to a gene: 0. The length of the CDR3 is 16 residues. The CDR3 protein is CASSWTGGSGANVLTF. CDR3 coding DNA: TGTGCCAGCAGTTGGACAGGGGGCTCTGGGGCCAACGTCCTGACTTTC.

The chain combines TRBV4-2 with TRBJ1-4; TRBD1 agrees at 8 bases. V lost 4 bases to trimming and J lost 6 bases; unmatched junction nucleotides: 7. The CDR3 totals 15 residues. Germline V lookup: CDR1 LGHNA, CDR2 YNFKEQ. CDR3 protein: CASSRSGQGHEKLFF. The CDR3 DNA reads TGTGCCAGCAGCCGCTCCGGACAGGGACATGAAAAACTGTTTTTT.

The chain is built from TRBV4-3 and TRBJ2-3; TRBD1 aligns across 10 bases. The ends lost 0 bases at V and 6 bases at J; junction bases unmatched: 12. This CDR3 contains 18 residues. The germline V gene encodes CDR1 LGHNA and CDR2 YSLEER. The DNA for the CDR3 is TGCGCCAGCAGCCAAGATGGGGGGACAGGGGCTTTTTGGGATACGCAGTATTTT. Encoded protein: CASSQDGGTGAFWDTQYF.

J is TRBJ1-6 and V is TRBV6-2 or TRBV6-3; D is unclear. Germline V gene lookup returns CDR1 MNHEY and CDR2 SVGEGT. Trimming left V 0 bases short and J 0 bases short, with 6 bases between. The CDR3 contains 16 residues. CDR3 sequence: CASSYSPSSYNSPLHF. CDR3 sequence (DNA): TGTGCCAGCAGTTACTCCCCGAGCTCCTATAATTCACCCCTCCACTTT.

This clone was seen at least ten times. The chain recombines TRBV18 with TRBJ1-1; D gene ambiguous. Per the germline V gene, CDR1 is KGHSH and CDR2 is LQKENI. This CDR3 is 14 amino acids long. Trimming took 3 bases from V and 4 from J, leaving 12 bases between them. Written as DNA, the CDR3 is TGTGCCAGCTCACCTGAGACGGCGGGCACTGAAGCTTTCTTT. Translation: CASSPETAGTEAFF.

The CDR3 region is CASSSPGTSRSPLHF. DNA of the CDR3: TGTGCCAGCAGCTCCCCCGGGACAAGCCGTTCACCCCTCCACTTT. The chain couples TRBV7-9 to TRBJ1-6; the D gene is possibly TRBD1 (6 bases). The CDR3 contains 15 residues. Germline V gives CDR1 SEHNR, CDR2 FQNEAQ (reference sequence). Trimming cost V 4 bases and J 9 bases, with 16 bases left between them. The full variable domain, with the rest looked up from reference TRBV7-9 and TRBJ1-6, is DTGVSQNPRHKITKRGQNVTFRCDPISEHNRLYWYRQTLGQGPEFLTYFQNEAQLEKSRLLSDRFSAERPKGSFSTLEIQRTEQGDSAMYLCASSSPGTSRSPLHFGNGTRLTVT.

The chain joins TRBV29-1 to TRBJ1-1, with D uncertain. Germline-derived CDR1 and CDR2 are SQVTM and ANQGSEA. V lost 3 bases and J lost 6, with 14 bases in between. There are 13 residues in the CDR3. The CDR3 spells CSVEPTRTSEAFF. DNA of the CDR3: TGCAGCGTTGAGCCCACACGTACGTCTGAAGCTTTCTTT.

This CDR3 reads CASSPRPGQERYEQYF. CDR3 coding DNA: TGTGCCAGTAGTCCGCGACCGGGACAGGAAAGATACGAGCAGTACTTC. The V and J genes are TRBV19 and TRBJ2-7, with 8 bases that match TRBD1. CDR1 is LNHDA, CDR2 SQIVND, per germline (reference sequence). The CDR3 length is 16 residues. Trimming cost V 5 bases and J 4 bases; bases outside gene matches: 13. The full variable domain, completed using reference TRBV19 and TRBJ2-7, is DGGITQSPKYLFRKEGQNVTLSCEQNLNHDAMYWYRQDPGQGLRLIYYSQIVNDFQKGDIAEGYSVSREKKESFPLTVTSAQKNPTAFYLCASSPRPGQERYEQYFGPGTRLTVT.

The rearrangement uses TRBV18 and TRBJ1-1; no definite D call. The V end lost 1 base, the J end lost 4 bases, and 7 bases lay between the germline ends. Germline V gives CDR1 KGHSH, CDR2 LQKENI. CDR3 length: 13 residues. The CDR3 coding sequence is TGTGCCAGCTCACCACGAGGGCGCACTGAAGCTTTCTTT. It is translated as CASSPRGRTEAFF.

CDR3 nucleotide sequence: TGTGCCAGCAGCCCACAGGGGGTTTGGATTGGACTGAACACTGAAGCTTTCTTT. It yields the protein CASSPQGVWIGLNTEAFF. This rearrangement joins TRBV14 to TRBJ1-1, with 8 bases aligning to TRBD1. CDR3 length: 18 residues. Trimming at V came to 4 bases and at J to 0 bases, leaving 13 bases not matched to a gene. Germline lookup yields CDR1 SGHDN and CDR2 FVKESK.

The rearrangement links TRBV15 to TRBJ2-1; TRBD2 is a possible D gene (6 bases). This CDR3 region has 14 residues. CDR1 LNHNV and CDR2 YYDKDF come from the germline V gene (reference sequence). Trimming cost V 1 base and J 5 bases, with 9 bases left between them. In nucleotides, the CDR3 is TGTGCCACCAGCAGAGTGACTAGAGACAATGAGCAGTTCTTC. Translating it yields CATSRVTRDNEQFF.

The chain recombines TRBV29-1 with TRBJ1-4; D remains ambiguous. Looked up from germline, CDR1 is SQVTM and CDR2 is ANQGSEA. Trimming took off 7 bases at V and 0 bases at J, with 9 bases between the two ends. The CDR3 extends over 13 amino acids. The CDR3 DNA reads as TGCAGCGCCGGTTCGGCAACTAATGAAAAACTGTTTTTT. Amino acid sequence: CSAGSATNEKLFF.

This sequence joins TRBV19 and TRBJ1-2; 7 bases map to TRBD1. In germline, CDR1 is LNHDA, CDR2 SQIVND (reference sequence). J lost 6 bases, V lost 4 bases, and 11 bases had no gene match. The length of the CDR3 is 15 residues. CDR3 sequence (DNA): TGTGCCAGTAGTACGGAGGGGGCGAGGATGAATGGCTACACCTTC. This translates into CASSTEGARMNGYTF.